The entry that follows covers one T cell receptor (beta chain) sequence. Its antigen is as yet unknown. The CDR3 has 13 amino acids. Trimming removed 1 base from V and 11 bases from J, with 14 bases in between. CDR1 is SGHTA, CDR2 FQGTGA, per germline. This record comes from a study of cytomegalovirus exposure and HLA in healthy donors. Overall study: Earlier sequencing of 150 million to 200 million T cells yielded under 120 million unique TCR beta sequences. Early released data comprised around 79 million unique TCRs from HLA-typed donors.

Overall study results and limits: Most TCR sequences were rare, but some public TCRs occurred in many donors.

Use of 60 Vbeta and 13 Jbeta primers characterized the PCR. Only in-frame clones appear in the TCRdb table, and some are missing; sequencing was by immunoSEQ multiplex PCR. The table records approximately 160,000 clones, over 65% of them present only once. The chain links TRBV7-3 to TRBJ1-1; the D is unclear. The sequence was collected from a woman aged 40 to 49 in good health and CMV-seropositive. The sequenced material came from PBMCs. The CDR3: CASSLNTRGTAFF. The DNA of the CDR3 is TGTGCCAGCAGCTTAAACACCCGGGGTACGGCTTTCTTT. The whole variable domain, remainder taken from reference TRBV7-3 and TRBJ1-1, is GAGVSQTPSNKVTEKGKYVELRCDPISGHTALYWYRQSLGQGPEFLIYFQGTGAADDSGLPNDRFFAVRPEGSVSTLKIQRTERGDSAVYLCASSLNTRGTAFFGQGTRLTVV.